This TCR beta chain was retrieved from a study of blood T cell repertoires in COVID-19 (dated by TCRdb to 2019 to 2021). About the study as a whole: Samples from collaborators originated in the United States, Italy and Spain and spanned both the acute and convalescent phases of COVID-19. The prospective study material was composed of cDNA or gDNA derived from T cells, B-cell-depleted T cells, or PBMCs. Where available, HLA class I and class II types were obtained from metadata supplied by the sample provider rather than from assay-based typing. The repertoires were released in a freely available public database meant as a resource for research on the immune response to SARS-CoV-2. Subjects who had been exposed to COVID-19, were actively infected with it, or had recovered from it provided the deeply sampled blood TCRbeta repertoires that made up the dataset. A de-identified subject ID, COVID-19 status, age in years and sex were almost always included in the sample metadata. The samples were drawn from the first 160 participants of the ongoing ImmuneRACE study and from 950 to 1,500 subjects provided by 6 global collaborators.

Study-wide conclusions, independent of this receptor: The quantity of clinical and demographic metadata differed by source and by participant and was supplied without curation.

This clone appeared a single time. The target of this receptor is not known. It has no much larger one-base neighbor in the sample; base qualities were not kept. TCRbeta CDR3 regions were amplified from genomic DNA using the immunoSEQ Assay, a bias-controlled multiplex PCR. On the authors' methods: Within the assay, amplification of reference gene primers was used to estimate how many nucleated cells each sample contained. To quantify the absolute abundance of each unique TCRbeta CDR3 rearrangement, sequence reads were collapsed and filtered. For each sample, productive Simpson clonality was calculated as the square root of Simpson's diversity index across productive rearrangements. TCRdb mirrors the immuneACCESS table, restricted to in-frame sequences. Some clones are absent from its copies; in checked studies, under half trace to an unresolved V gene, and the reason for the others is unknown. V, J and clone size are those of that table, while D and trimming were read from the DNA. This sample is represented by tens of thousands of clones; approximately 82% of them were singletons. The ten largest clones take up about 5% of the sample.

The collaborating institutions used their own protocols to collect whole blood in K2EDTA tubes. Collaborator samples were shipped for TCRbeta analysis as frozen whole blood, isolated PBMCs, or DNA extracted from either sample type. CDR1 SNHLY and CDR2 FYNNEI are derived from the germline V gene. The V and J ends are trimmed by 3 bases and 18 bases, leaving 15 bases between them. Its CDR3 holds 12 amino acids, cysteine through phenylalanine. The retained sequence is limited to the CDR3, 36 bases, with the frame set at the first base. The rearranged segments are TRBV2 and TRBJ2-6; possibly the D gene is TRBD2, per 6 matching bases. The sample was peripheral blood. This clonotype was obtained from a human donor in a cohort sampled during active COVID-19. Here the CDR3 is given as CASSDRKGTRTF. The nucleotide sequence is given as TGTGCCAGCAGTGATCGAAAAGGGACTCGGACTTTC.